The 3 T cell receptor beta chains given below trace back to one sample, sequenced in a study of Ad26.COV2.S vaccination and SARS-CoV-2 variants (dated by TCRdb to about 2021). According to the study, the label for this sample's treatment or condition signals: over 15 received Ad26.COV2.S at low or high dose, single or two shots; 5 received placebo; per-sample allocation not given. Repertoires of vaccine and placebo recipients were sequenced from samples collected on day 63 after the first injection. The protocol used for the library was the immunoSEQ multiplex PCR assay. Not all clones reach the TCRdb copy of this immuneACCESS table, which keeps in-frame sequences only. Checked studies attribute under half of the gap to unresolved V genes and leave the rest unexplained. The sample profile shows 300,000 to 350,000 clones; roughly 84% of them were found once. Roughly 1.9% of the sample lies in the top ten.

The material sequenced was peripheral blood, taken in a trial of Ad26.COV2.S vaccine versus placebo. The receptors originated from a person between 18 and 65 years old who received the Ad26.COV2.S COVID-19 vaccine or a placebo.

The V gene is TRBV12-3 or TRBV12-4, the J gene TRBJ1-2; TRBD1 aligns across 7 bases. This CDR3 region has 13 residues. With 5 bases clipped from V and 4 bases from J, the junction kept 4 bases outside the gene matches. CDR3 loop: CASSQQGVYGYTF. The CDR3 DNA reads as TGTGCCAGCAGTCAGCAGGGGGTCTATGGCTACACCTTC.

This clone was found once. The chain joins TRBV6-5 to TRBJ1-2, with 8 bases lining up with TRBD1. This CDR3 spans 12 amino acids. J gave up 3 bases and V 10 bases, and 4 bases lay outside the gene matches. Germline V CDR1 and CDR2: MNHEY, SVGAGI. The DNA for the CDR3 is TGTGCCATCTCGGACAGGGACTATGGCTACACCTTC. As protein: CAISDRDYGYTF.

The V and J genes are TRBV6-1 and TRBJ1-2, with no clear D. Germline CDR1 MNHNS, CDR2 SASEGT. CDR3 length: 13 residues. The V end lost 0 bases, the J end lost 8 bases, and 10 bases lay between the germline ends. In nucleotides, the CDR3 is TGTGCCAGCAGTGAAGCGCAAGAGTTCGGCTACACCTTC. Encoded protein: CASSEAQEFGYTF.